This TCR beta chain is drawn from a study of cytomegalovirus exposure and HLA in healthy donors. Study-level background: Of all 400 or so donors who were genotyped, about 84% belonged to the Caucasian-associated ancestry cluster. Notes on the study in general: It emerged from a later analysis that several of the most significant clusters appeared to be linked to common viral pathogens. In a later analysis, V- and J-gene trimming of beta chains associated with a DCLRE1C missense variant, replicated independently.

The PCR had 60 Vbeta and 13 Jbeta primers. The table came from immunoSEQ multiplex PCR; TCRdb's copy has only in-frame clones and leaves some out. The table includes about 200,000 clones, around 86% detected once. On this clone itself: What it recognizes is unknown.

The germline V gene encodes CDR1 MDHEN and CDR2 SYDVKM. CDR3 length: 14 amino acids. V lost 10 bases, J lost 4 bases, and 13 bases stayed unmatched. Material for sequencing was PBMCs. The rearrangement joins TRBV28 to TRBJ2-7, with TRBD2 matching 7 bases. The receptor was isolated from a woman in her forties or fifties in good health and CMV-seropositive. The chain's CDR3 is CAISPGGGLYEQYF. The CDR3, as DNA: TGTGCCATCTCGCCGGGGGGTGGTTTATACGAGCAGTACTTC.